The sequence of this TCR beta chain was determined in a study of T cell changes during pregnancy in multiple sclerosis. The repertoire was sequenced with immunoSEQ multiplex PCR; TCRdb's copy has only in-frame clones and lacks some. The table shows 35,000 to 45,000 clones, with approximately 93% occurring only once. The sample here was CD8+ T cells from peripheral blood mononuclear cells, taken in the third trimester of pregnancy. The TCR comes from a female donor with multiple sclerosis, enrolled in a pregnancy study.

CDR3 protein: CASSLQVPGELFF. In nucleotides, the CDR3 is TGTGCCAGCAGTTTACAGGTACCCGGGGAGCTGTTTTTT. V is TRBV27 and J is TRBJ2-2; unclear D gene. This CDR3 has 13 amino acids. The V gene's germline CDR1 is MNHEY and CDR2 SMNVEV (reference sequence). V was shortened by 2 bases and J by 6 bases, with 7 bases between the two germline ends.